This T cell receptor beta chain was documented in a study of T cells in Graves' hyperthyroidism and ophthalmopathy. Using RNA transcripts as the source, TCR beta CDR3 regions were amplified. The primer set for the first-round RT-PCR of the TCR CDR3 was HTBI. TCRdb re-called the multiplex PCR reads with MiXCR, one entry per CDR3 protein. The sample has approximately 600,000 distinct CDR3 sequences; roughly 20% are singletons. This TCR was recovered from a young man with Graves' ophthalmopathy. Sample: blood.

The DNA for the CDR3 is TGTGCCAGCAGCTTAGGGCCAGGCGGCGGAGAGACCCAGTTCTTC. Translation gives CASSLGPGGGETQFF. The chain uses TRBV7-9 and TRBJ2-5; D gene ambiguous. The J call may be mistaken, given a closer DNA end match to TRBJ2-1. From germline, CDR1 is SEHNR and CDR2 FQNEAQ (reference sequence). This CDR3 comprises 15 residues.